This TCR beta chain comes out of a study of blood T cells in healthy people across ages. Primed by a sample-barcoded 5' primer and a J-beta primer mix, a second PCR proceeded for about 7 to 11 cycles. TCRdb ran MiXCR on the 5' RACE reads and lists one entry per CDR3 protein. The profile covers about 640,000 distinct CDR3 sequences, with about 54% appearing a single time and approximately 37% taken by the ten largest. Overall study findings and caveats: Considered underestimates were the diversity estimates obtained from one million T cells. Diversity of TCR beta correlated strongly with naive T cell percentage. Observed TCR beta diversity per million T cells went down as age went up. This fall followed a roughly linear course with age.

This clonotype appeared once. Its target is not known. CDR3 length: 14 residues. The V end lost 5 bases, the J end lost 0 bases, and 7 bases lay between the germline ends. The V gene's germline CDR1 is SNHLY and CDR2 FYNNEI. The gene calls are TRBV2 and TRBJ1-4, with D unresolved. The sample consisted of blood. This TCR was recovered from a man aged 55-75 years in good health. CDR3 nucleotide sequence: TGTGCCAGCAGTAACGATGCAACTAATGAAAAACTGTTTTTT. This gives the protein CASSNDATNEKLFF.